What follows are 22 T cell receptor beta chains derived from one specimen sequenced in a study of graft-versus-host responses after intestinal transplantation. Libraries were prepared by immunoSEQ multiplex PCR; TCRdb keeps only in-frame clonotypes and omits some of them. The sample shows about 63,000 clones, 89% of them seen only once. The authors processed graft tissue to release intraepithelial and lamina propria lymphocytes. The sample in question was ileum tissue, obtained approximately 56 weeks after transplant. These receptors were collected from a human patient who received an intestinal transplant, so some T cells may come from the graft donor.

The CDR3 loop is CASSLDRGTDTQYF. The CDR3 nucleotides are TGCGCCAGCAGCTTGGACAGGGGGACAGATACGCAGTATTTT. The J gene is TRBJ2-3, the V gene TRBV5-1; 8 nucleotides agree with TRBD1. In germline, CDR1 is SGHRS, CDR2 YFSETQ. Trimming took 0 bases from V and 3 from J; bases not matched to a gene: 0. This CDR3 has 14 amino acids.

V and J are TRBV6-5 and TRBJ1-4; no reliable D call. Germline V lookup: CDR1 MNHEY, CDR2 SVGAGI. The V and J ends lost 5 bases and 8 bases respectively, with 12 bases between them. This CDR3 is built from 13 residues. This CDR3 reads CASSPSWGEKLFF. In DNA form, the CDR3 reads TGTGCCAGCAGTCCCAGTTGGGGAGAAAAACTGTTTTTT.

The chain links TRBV9 to TRBJ2-5; D not resolved. CDR3 length: 14 amino acids. The V end lost 0 bases, the J end lost 1 base, and 7 bases lay between the germline ends. Germline V gene data show CDR1 as SGDLS and CDR2 as YYNGEE. The CDR3 bases are TGTGCCAGCAGCGTAGGGGATTCCCAAGAGACCCAGTACTTC. Translating gives CASSVGDSQETQYF. The whole variable domain, remainder taken from reference TRBV9 and TRBJ2-5, is DSGVTQTPKHLITATGQRVTLRCSPRSGDLSVYWYQQSLDQGLQFLIQYYNGEERAKGNILERFSAQQFPDLHSELNLSSLELGDSALYFCASSVGDSQETQYFGPGTRLLVL.

A few counts support this clone. Other DNA sequences from this sample encode an identical CDR3 as well. The rearrangement uses TRBV6-5 and TRBJ2-7; TRBD1 agrees at 9 bases. With 0 bases clipped from V and 3 bases from J, the junction kept 0 bases outside the gene matches. CDR1 is MNHEY, CDR2 SVGAGI, per germline. The CDR3 length is 14 residues. CDR3 region: CASSYSTGGYEQYF. The CDR3 DNA is TGTGCCAGCAGTTACTCGACAGGGGGCTACGAGCAGTACTTC.

This chain uses TRBV6-1 with TRBJ1-2; unclear D gene. This CDR3 contains 13 residues. The V end lost 7 bases, the J end lost 1 base, and 10 bases lay between the germline ends. Germline V gene sequence: CDR1 MNHNS, CDR2 SASEGT. CDR3 region: CASTPNVNYGYTF. DNA for the CDR3: TGTGCCAGCACGCCGAACGTTAACTATGGCTACACCTTC.

The chain is built from TRBV10-3 and TRBJ1-1; 7 bases agree with TRBD1. The CDR3 has 15 residues. From germline, CDR1 is ENHRY and CDR2 SYGVKD. V was pared by 0 bases and J by 2 bases, with 3 bases of the junction left unmatched. This CDR3 reads CAISESRTGNTEAFF. The CDR3 region has the DNA TGTGCCATCAGTGAGTCGAGGACAGGTAACACTGAAGCTTTCTTT.

CDR3 coding DNA: TGTGCCAGCAGCCCCACGGGTAACTATGGCTACACCTTC. It encodes CASSPTGNYGYTF. The chain uses TRBV11-2 and TRBJ1-2; D not resolved. V was clipped by 5 bases and J by 1 base, with 8 bases between them. This CDR3 has 13 residues. Germline lookup yields CDR1 SGHAT and CDR2 FQNNGV.

The J gene is TRBJ1-3, the V gene TRBV23-1; D may be TRBD1 (6 bases). TRBV23-1 belongs to the ORF category, with a function that is uncertain. The CDR3 runs to 19 residues. The V and J ends lost 2 bases and 4 bases respectively, with 24 bases between them. The CDR3 protein is CASSQQSHGNRDIGNTIYF. Written as DNA, the CDR3 is TGCGCCAGCAGTCAACAAAGCCATGGTAACAGGGATATAGGAAACACCATATATTTT.

The chain combines TRBV9 with TRBJ2-5; a weak D match, TRBD2 (6 bases). The length of the CDR3 is 14 residues. Per germline, CDR1 SGDLS and CDR2 YYNGEE. With 0 bases removed from V and 2 bases from J, the gap between germline ends came to 8 bases. Here the CDR3 reads CASSVAGTQETQYF. CDR3 sequence (DNA): TGTGCCAGCAGCGTAGCTGGGACTCAAGAGACCCAGTACTTC.

This clone was counted a few times. The chain combines TRBV2 with TRBJ1-2; no reliable D call. This CDR3 is 11 amino acids long. With 1 base removed from V and 3 bases from J, the gap between germline ends came to 0 bases. Germline V gene lookup returns CDR1 SNHLY and CDR2 FYNNEI. The CDR3 nucleotides read TGTGCCAGCAGTGAAGACTATGGCTACACCTTC. The encoded protein is CASSEDYGYTF.

The rearrangement links TRBV12-2 to TRBJ2-5; the DNA was not compared with TRBD1, the D call given in the table. TRBV12-2 is listed as a pseudogene. This CDR3 is built from 19 residues. CDR3 coding DNA: TGTGCAAGTCGCTTAGGAGCAGGGGAGCGGTGGGGCCCACGGGAGACCCAGTACTTC. This translates into CASRLGAGERWGPRETQYF.

The chain carries TRBV27 and TRBJ1-6; D might be TRBD1 (5 bases). This CDR3 region has 14 residues. Trimming stripped 6 bases from V and 9 bases from J, with 15 bases between. The V gene's germline CDR1 is MNHEY and CDR2 SMNVEV (reference sequence). This chain's CDR3 is CASSGAALSSPLHF. DNA of the CDR3: TGTGCCAGCAGCGGGGCAGCGCTGAGTTCACCCCTCCACTTT.

This sequence joins TRBV10-3 and TRBJ2-1; 12 nucleotides match TRBD2. With 8 bases clipped from V and 7 bases from J, the junction kept 9 bases outside the gene matches. CDR3 length equals 15 residues. Germline V gene sequence: CDR1 ENHRY, CDR2 SYGVKD. The CDR3 DNA reads as TGTGCCATCGGCAGACTAGCGGGAGATAGAAATGAGCAGTTCTTC. Amino acid sequence: CAIGRLAGDRNEQFF.

This chain uses TRBV2 with TRBJ2-5, with 14 bases fitting TRBD2. CDR1 SNHLY and CDR2 FYNNEI come from the germline V gene. The CDR3 loop spans 16 amino acids. With 6 bases clipped from V and 4 bases from J, the junction kept 7 bases outside the gene matches. In nucleotides, the CDR3 is TGTGCCAGCAGCCTCGGGACTAGCGGGGGAGGAGAGACCCAGTACTTC. The encoded protein is CASSLGTSGGGETQYF.

The chain recombines TRBV28 with TRBJ2-5; possibly TRBD2 for D (6 bases). The V end was cut by 2 bases, the J end by 4 bases, with 11 bases between. Germline lookup yields CDR1 MDHEN and CDR2 SYDVKM. The CDR3 is 14 amino acids. CDR3 bases: TGTGCCAGCAGTTTAACTAGGGGAGGAGAGACCCAGTACTTC. Protein: CASSLTRGGETQYF.

V is TRBV6-5 and J is TRBJ2-3, with D unclear. This CDR3 is 14 amino acids long. Trimming took 5 bases from V and 6 from J, leaving 15 bases between them. Germline CDR1 and CDR2: MNHEY and SVGAGI. This CDR3 reads CASSPLPTGDTQYF. The CDR3 DNA follows: TGTGCCAGCAGTCCACTCCCAACTGGGGATACGCAGTATTTT.

The V and J genes are TRBV6-1 and TRBJ2-7; D may be TRBD1 (6 bases). CDR3 length: 14 residues. From germline, CDR1 is MNHNS and CDR2 SASEGT. Trimming removed 7 bases at V and 2 bases at J, with 15 bases between. As DNA, the CDR3 is TGTGCCAGCACCCGGACAGCCGCCACCTACGAGCAGTACTTC. Protein: CASTRTAATYEQYF.

The CDR3 DNA reads as TGTGCCAGCAGCTCAATTAAGGACGTCGCCGGGGCAACTAATGAAAAACTGTTTTTT. As protein: CASSSIKDVAGATNEKLFF. The gene calls are TRBV11-2 and TRBJ1-4; D is unresolved. The germline V and J ends were trimmed by 4 bases and 0 bases, with 21 bases remaining between them. Germline CDR1 reads SGHAT; CDR2 reads FQNNGV. The CDR3 contains 19 residues. Looking up the rest from reference TRBV11-2 and TRBJ1-4 gives the full variable domain: EAGVAQSPRYKIIEKRQSVAFWCNPISGHATLYWYQQILGQGPKLLIQFQNNGVVDDSQLPKDRFSAERLKGVDSTLKIQPAKLEDSAVYLCASSSIKDVAGATNEKLFFGSGTQLSVL.

The chain combines TRBV11-1 with TRBJ2-3; no clear D gene. The CDR3 has 13 residues. V was clipped by 5 bases and J by 4 bases, with 10 bases between them. Germline V CDR1 and CDR2: SGHAT, FQDESV (reference sequence). CDR3 loop: CASSPELADTQYF. The CDR3 region has the DNA TGTGCCAGCAGCCCAGAGCTGGCAGATACGCAGTATTTT.

The chain has TRBV10-3 and TRBJ2-5; 11 nucleotides line up with TRBD1. The J call may be incorrect, as the DNA end agrees better with TRBJ2-7. The CDR3 covers 13 residues. Germline loops: CDR1 ENHRY, CDR2 SYGVKD. CDR3 bases: TGTGCCATCAGCGGGACAGGGGGCTACGAGCAGTACTTC. It codes for CAISGTGGYEQYF.

The chain joins TRBV5-1 to TRBJ2-3, with a tentative D call TRBD1 (6 bases). The CDR3 loop spans 13 amino acids. Germline CDR1 is SGHRS and CDR2 is YFSETQ. The V end lost 1 base, the J end lost 4 bases, and 7 bases lay between the germline ends. CDR3 bases: TGCGCCAGCAGCTTGACAGGGCCAGATACGCAGTATTTT. Amino acids: CASSLTGPDTQYF.

This clone appeared a single time. This chain connects TRBV19 to TRBJ1-5; no definite D call. This CDR3 contains 12 residues. Germline V CDR1 and CDR2: LNHDA, SQIVND (reference sequence). With 5 bases removed from V and 11 bases from J, the gap between germline ends came to 13 bases. The CDR3 DNA is TGTGCCAGTAGTTATGGCGGCAGCTCCCAGCATTTT. This encodes CASSYGGSSQHF.